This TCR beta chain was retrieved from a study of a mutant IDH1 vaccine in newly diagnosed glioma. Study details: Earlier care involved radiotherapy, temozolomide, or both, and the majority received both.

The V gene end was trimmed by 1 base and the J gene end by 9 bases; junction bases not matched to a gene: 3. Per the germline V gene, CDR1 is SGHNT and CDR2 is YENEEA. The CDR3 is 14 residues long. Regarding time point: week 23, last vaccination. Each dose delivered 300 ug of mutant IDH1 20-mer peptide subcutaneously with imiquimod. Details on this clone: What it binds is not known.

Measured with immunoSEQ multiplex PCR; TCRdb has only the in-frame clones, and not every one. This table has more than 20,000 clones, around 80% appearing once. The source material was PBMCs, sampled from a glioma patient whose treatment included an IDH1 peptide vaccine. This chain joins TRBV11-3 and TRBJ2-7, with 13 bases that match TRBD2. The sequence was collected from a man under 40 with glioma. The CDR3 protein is CASSLGTSGSRQYF. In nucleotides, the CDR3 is TGTGCCAGCAGCTTAGGGACTAGCGGGAGCCGGCAGTACTTC.